A single sample is the source of the 32 T cell receptor beta chains below, sequenced in a study of blood T cell repertoires in COVID-19. Data came from immunoSEQ multiplex PCR; TCRdb stores just in-frame clones and leaves some out. The data contain 60,000 to 75,000 clones, 76% of them singletons. Sample: peripheral blood. Receptor source: a woman aged 50 to 65 with active or convalescent COVID-19.

The chain joins TRBV7-2 to TRBJ2-3, with D perhaps TRBD2 (6 bases). Looked up from germline, CDR1 is SGHTA and CDR2 is FQGNSA. The V and J ends lost 2 bases and 4 bases respectively, with 10 bases between them. The CDR3 length is 14 residues. CDR3 bases: TGTGCCAGCAGCTTAAGCGGAGGGGCAGATACGCAGTATTTT. It translates to CASSLSGGADTQYF.

The chain employs TRBV12-3 or TRBV12-4 and TRBJ1-1; the D is unclear. This CDR3 contains 11 residues. Trimming took off 8 bases at V and 8 bases at J, with 12 bases between the two ends. The CDR3 DNA reads as TGTGCCAGCTGGAGCGGAGCAGAAGCTTTCTTT. Protein sequence: CASWSGAEAFF.

The rearrangement joins TRBV2 to TRBJ1-3; D is possibly TRBD1 (5 bases). In germline, CDR1 is SNHLY, CDR2 FYNNEI. The CDR3 loop spans 13 amino acids. The V and J ends lost 8 bases and 1 base respectively, with 9 bases between them. CDR3 nucleotide sequence: TGTGCCAGCCTTCAGGGATCTGGAAACACCATATATTTT. Amino acids: CASLQGSGNTIYF.

This clone showed up just once. This chain connects TRBV7-9 to TRBJ2-3; D not certain. V lost 4 bases, J lost 2 bases, and 13 bases lay in between. Germline CDR1 and CDR2: SEHNR and FQNEAQ (reference sequence). CDR3 length: 15 amino acids. The CDR3 DNA follows: TGTGCCAGCAGCTCCGGGTCTAGTATCACAGATACGCAGTATTTT. Its protein product is CASSSGSSITDTQYF. Variable domain in full (rest from reference TRBV7-9 and TRBJ2-3): DTGVSQNPRHKITKRGQNVTFRCDPISEHNRLYWYRQTLGQGPEFLTYFQNEAQLEKSRLLSDRFSAERPKGSFSTLEIQRTEQGDSAMYLCASSSGSSITDTQYFGPGTRLTVL.

The chain recombines TRBV7-8 with TRBJ2-7, with D unresolved. Germline CDR1 is SGHVS and CDR2 is FQNEAQ. CDR3 size: 14 residues. V gave up 0 bases and J gave up 0 bases, with 6 bases separating them. CDR3 in DNA: TGTGCCAGCAGCTTAGCCGGCGGCTCCTACGAGCAGTACTTC. It translates to CASSLAGGSYEQYF.

This sequence joins TRBV12-3 or TRBV12-4 and TRBJ2-2, with no clear D. The CDR3 length is 13 residues. Trimming stripped 8 bases from V and 5 bases from J, with 12 bases between. CDR3 loop: CASQPSRTGELFF. Here the CDR3 DNA reads TGTGCCAGCCAGCCATCGCGGACCGGGGAGCTGTTTTTT.

The V gene is TRBV11-2, the J gene TRBJ2-5, with TRBD1 identical over 7 bases. This CDR3 has 16 amino acids. CDR1 and CDR2 from the germline V gene are SGHAT and FQNNGV. J was trimmed by 5 bases and V by 5 bases; bases with no gene match: 14. As DNA, the CDR3 is TGTGCCAGCAGCCCAGGGGGACAGATCCCGCCGGAGACCCAGTACTTC. Its protein is CASSPGGQIPPETQYF.

J is TRBJ1-2 and V is TRBV20-1; 7 bases match TRBD1. V lost 7 bases and J lost 7; bases outside the gene matches: 6. This CDR3 region has 11 residues. Per germline, CDR1 DFQATT and CDR2 SNEGSKA (reference sequence). The CDR3 nucleotides read TGCAGTGGCGAGACAGGGAGTGGCTACACCTTC. Protein product: CSGETGSGYTF.

V gene TRBV6-5 combines with J gene TRBJ1-1; 7 bases fit TRBD1. Germline assignment: CDR1 MNHEY and CDR2 SVGAGI. The CDR3 totals 14 residues. Trimming took 5 bases from V and 4 from J; bases not matched to a gene: 7. CDR3 amino acids: CASSRGGGGTEAFF. CDR3 DNA: TGTGCCAGCAGTAGAGGGGGCGGTGGCACTGAAGCTTTCTTT.

The rearrangement links TRBV29-1 to TRBJ2-7; D gene uncertain. V lost 6 bases and J 3 bases, leaving 9 bases between the germline ends. Germline CDR1 SQVTM, CDR2 ANQGSEA. The CDR3 contains 11 residues. CDR3 in amino acids: CSVAGNYEQYF. The CDR3 DNA is TGCAGCGTAGCAGGCAACTACGAGCAGTACTTC.

This chain uses TRBV30 with TRBJ2-5; weak D call: TRBD1 (5 bases). CDR1 is GTSNPN, CDR2 SVGIG, per germline (reference sequence). The V gene lost 0 bases and the J gene lost 4 bases, with 15 bases spanning the gap. CDR3 size: 15 residues. The CDR3 is CAWSVGQGMGETQYF. Here the CDR3 DNA reads TGTGCCTGGAGTGTCGGCCAGGGAATGGGAGAGACCCAGTACTTC.

This chain links TRBV23-1 with TRBJ2-7, with 12 bases aligning to TRBD2. TRBV23-1 is flagged as an ORF with uncertain function. This CDR3 has 19 residues. J was trimmed by 0 bases and V by 0 bases; bases with no gene match: 9. CDR3 DNA: TGCGCCAGCAGTCAATCTTCCGGGACTAGCGGGTCCCTCTCCTACGAGCAGTACTTC. It encodes CASSQSSGTSGSLSYEQYF.

This clone was counted many times. J is TRBJ1-2 and V is TRBV29-1; tentatively, D is TRBD1 (5 bases). The germline V gene has CDR1 SQVTM and CDR2 ANQGSEA. Trimming took 0 bases from V and 4 from J, leaving 9 bases between them. CDR3 length: 13 residues. The CDR3 sequence is CSVEDREFYGYTF. Here the CDR3 DNA reads TGCAGCGTTGAAGACAGGGAATTCTATGGCTACACCTTC.

The gene calls are TRBV15 and TRBJ2-1, with 8 bases identical to TRBD2. Germline lookup yields CDR1 LNHNV and CDR2 YYDKDF (reference sequence). Trimming at V came to 3 bases and at J to 3 bases, leaving 4 bases not matched to a gene. The CDR3 is 15 residues long. DNA of the CDR3: TGTGCCACCAGCAGTAGCGGGGCCATCTACAATGAGCAGTTCTTC. Encoded protein: CATSSSGAIYNEQFF.

The chain carries TRBV6-6 and TRBJ2-5, with TRBD2 identical over 8 bases. Germline assignment: CDR1 MNHNY and CDR2 SVGAGI (reference sequence). The CDR3 extends over 13 amino acids. The V gene end was trimmed by 0 bases and the J gene end by 9 bases; junction bases not matched to a gene: 3. The CDR3 coding sequence is TGTGCCAGCAGTTACTCTAGCGGGGAGCCCCAGTACTTC. Its protein product is CASSYSSGEPQYF.

The V gene is TRBV6-2 or TRBV6-3, the J gene TRBJ2-2; 9 nucleotides align to TRBD1. The CDR3 sequence is 15 residues long. In germline, CDR1 is MNHEY, CDR2 SVGEGT. V gave up 5 bases and J gave up 6 bases; unmatched junction bases: 7. CDR3 coding DNA: TGTGCCAGCAGTCCGACAGGGGGGAAGTCCGGGGAGCTGTTTTTT. It codes for CASSPTGGKSGELFF.

The gene calls are TRBV18 and TRBJ1-1, with TRBD1 identical over 9 bases. J was trimmed by 4 bases and V by 7 bases; bases with no gene match: 7. From germline, CDR1 is KGHSH and CDR2 LQKENI. This CDR3 spans 14 amino acids. Here the CDR3 reads CASFRTGVVTEAFF. The CDR3 DNA reads as TGTGCCAGCTTTCGGACAGGGGTTGTCACTGAAGCTTTCTTT.

The chain recombines TRBV5-1 with TRBJ1-6, with TRBD1 identical over 8 bases. The CDR3 length is 15 residues. V was pared by 4 bases and J by 7 bases, with 7 bases of the junction left unmatched. Germline V gene sequence: CDR1 SGHRS, CDR2 YFSETQ. The chain's CDR3 is CASSAGQGGNSPLHF. The CDR3 nucleotides read TGCGCCAGCAGCGCAGGACAGGGCGGCAATTCACCCCTCCACTTT.

V and J are TRBV5-1 and TRBJ2-6; perhaps TRBD1 as D (5 bases). Germline CDR1 reads SGHRS; CDR2 reads YFSETQ. There are 15 residues in the CDR3. Trimming removed 6 bases from V and 0 bases from J, with 10 bases in between. CDR3 protein: CASNQDSSGANVLTF. The DNA of the CDR3 is TGCGCCAGCAACCAAGACAGCTCTGGGGCCAACGTCCTGACTTTC.

V and J are TRBV19 and TRBJ2-5, with TRBD2 matching 8 bases. The trim removed 9 bases at V and 5 bases at J, leaving 8 bases unmatched. The CDR3 runs to 13 residues. CDR1 and CDR2 (germline): LNHDA, SQIVND (reference sequence). This chain's CDR3 is CASGGGRGETQYF. As DNA, the CDR3 is TGTGCCAGCGGGGGGGGGCGAGGTGAGACCCAGTACTTC.

The chain is built from TRBV10-3 and TRBJ1-1, with 12 bases lining up with TRBD1. Germline V gene data show CDR1 as ENHRY and CDR2 as SYGVKD. J gave up 0 bases and V 10 bases, and 6 bases lay outside the gene matches. The CDR3 is 15 amino acids. The CDR3 loop is CATGTGGSMNTEAFF. In DNA, the CDR3 is TGTGCCACCGGGACAGGGGGCTCTATGAACACTGAAGCTTTCTTT.

The V call is TRBV24-1, the J call TRBJ1-2; D remains ambiguous. V was clipped by 6 bases and J by 4 bases, with 8 bases between them. Looked up from germline, CDR1 is KGHDR and CDR2 is SFDVKD. The CDR3 is made up of 12 amino acids. Here the CDR3 DNA reads TGTGCCACCAGTCCGGGGTCCTATGGCTACACCTTC. It is translated as CATSPGSYGYTF.

The chain links TRBV6-4 to TRBJ1-5; TRBD1 might be the D (5 bases). The CDR3 is 16 amino acids. V was clipped by 3 bases and J by 4 bases, with 16 bases between them. Germline V CDR1 and CDR2: MRHNA, SNTAGT. The CDR3 DNA reads as TGTGCCAGCAGTGAGTTACAGGCGGACCTGAATCAGCCCCAGCATTTT. Translating it yields CASSELQADLNQPQHF.

The chain carries TRBV5-1 and TRBJ1-6, with a weak D call TRBD1 (6 bases). Germline CDR1 is SGHRS and CDR2 is YFSETQ. V was pared by 0 bases and J by 7 bases, with 11 bases between. This CDR3 is 15 amino acids long. The CDR3 DNA is TGCGCCAGCAGCTTGGTGGGCAGGGGAAATTCACCCCTCCACTTT. Amino acid sequence: CASSLVGRGNSPLHF.

CDR3 loop: CASSANRGDGYTF. DNA of the CDR3: TGCGCCAGCAGCGCAAACAGGGGAGATGGCTACACCTTC. The chain couples TRBV4-1 to TRBJ1-2; the match to TRBD1 covers 7 bases. V gave up 5 bases and J gave up 6 bases; unmatched junction bases: 6. The CDR3 runs to 13 residues. The germline CDR1 and CDR2 sequences are MGHRA and YSYEKL.

This clone was detected once. The CDR3 here is CASSGPGQGSTEAFF. The CDR3 DNA is TGTGCCAGTAGTGGCCCGGGACAGGGGAGCACTGAAGCTTTCTTT. The chain joins TRBV19 to TRBJ1-1, with 10 bases identical to TRBD1. J was trimmed by 4 bases and V by 5 bases; bases with no gene match: 7. The CDR3 runs to 15 residues. CDR1 and CDR2 from the germline V gene are LNHDA and SQIVND (reference sequence).

The chain is built from TRBV7-8 and TRBJ2-7; unclear D gene. Looked up from germline, CDR1 is SGHVS and CDR2 is FQNEAQ. The germline V and J ends were trimmed by 1 base and 3 bases, with 10 bases remaining between them. The CDR3 sequence is 14 residues long. The CDR3 region has the DNA TGTGCCAGCAGCTTAGGGCTACTAATCTACGAGCAGTACTTC. Amino acid sequence: CASSLGLLIYEQYF.

This clone has a handful of counts. The V call is TRBV24-1, the J call TRBJ2-3; TRBD2 aligns across 8 bases. The CDR3 runs to 14 residues. Germline CDR1 KGHDR, CDR2 SFDVKD. V shed 6 bases, J shed 4 bases, and the junction held 5 bases outside the gene matches. The DNA of the CDR3 is TGTGCCACCAGTTTCGGGGGGGCGGCAGATACGCAGTATTTT. Its protein product is CATSFGGAADTQYF.

V gene TRBV5-1 combines with J gene TRBJ2-1; 11 positions agree with TRBD2. The trim removed 4 bases at V and 6 bases at J, leaving 6 bases unmatched. This CDR3 contains 15 residues. Germline V gives CDR1 SGHRS, CDR2 YFSETQ. This CDR3 reads CASSPSSGRLNEQFF. The CDR3, as DNA: TGCGCCAGCAGCCCTTCTAGCGGGAGGCTCAATGAGCAGTTCTTC.

In its sample, this clone ranks as medium-sized (0.01 to 0.1%). The rearrangement uses TRBV5-6 and TRBJ2-7; 7 nucleotides align to TRBD1. The junction had 8 bases not matched to a gene; V was cut back by 4 bases and J by 4 bases. There are 14 residues in the CDR3. Germline CDR1 reads SGHDT; CDR2 reads YYEEEE. CDR3: CASSPWGQKYEQYF. The CDR3 DNA follows: TGTGCCAGCAGCCCTTGGGGACAGAAGTACGAGCAGTACTTC.

This clone was detected once. V gene TRBV2 combines with J gene TRBJ1-5; tentative D call: TRBD1 (5 bases). CDR3 length: 15 amino acids. In germline, CDR1 is SNHLY, CDR2 FYNNEI. V dropped 2 bases and J dropped 1 base, with 9 bases sitting between them. This CDR3 is CASSESQGSNQPQHF. DNA for the CDR3: TGTGCCAGCAGTGAATCCCAGGGAAGCAATCAGCCCCAGCATTTT. Together with reference TRBV2 and TRBJ1-5, the CDR3 gives the full variable domain: EPEVTQTPSHQVTQMGQEVILRCVPISNHLYFYWYRQILGQKVEFLVSFYNNEISEKSEIFDDQFSVERPDGSNFTLKIRSTKLEDSAMYFCASSESQGSNQPQHFGDGTRLSIL.

About this clone itself: Other nucleotide sequences in the sample specify the same CDR3. The chain joins TRBV18 to TRBJ2-7; 14 positions agree with TRBD2. V was pared by 3 bases and J by 2 bases, with 0 bases of the junction left unmatched. The CDR3 spans 15 residues. Germline values: CDR1 KGHSH, CDR2 LQKENI. This CDR3 reads CASSPGLAGAYEQYF. CDR3 sequence (DNA): TGTGCCAGCTCACCGGGACTAGCGGGAGCCTACGAGCAGTACTTC.